This record covers a single T cell receptor beta chain. This specimen belongs to a study of T cell changes during pregnancy in multiple sclerosis. Measured with immunoSEQ multiplex PCR; TCRdb has only the in-frame clones, and not every one. The table shows fewer than 65,000 clones, with approximately 91% occurring only once. The V gene's germline CDR1 is SGHTS and CDR2 YDEGEE. The length of the CDR3 is 12 residues. Trimming took 6 bases from V and 13 from J; bases not matched to a gene: 12. This TCR came from a female donor with multiple sclerosis, enrolled in a pregnancy study. Specimen: CD8+ T cells from peripheral blood mononuclear cells, collected after pregnancy. The chain combines TRBV5-8 with TRBJ1-2; 7 bases map to TRBD1. In nucleotides, the CDR3 is TGTGCCAGCACCAATCTGGAGCGACAGGGCACCTTC. Encoded protein: CASTNLERQGTF.